Shown below are 11 T cell receptor beta chains from a single sample sequenced in a study of post-analysis software for immune sequencing data. Study observations and caveats: Roughly five TRBV segments were significantly more frequent in patients than in controls. TRBV5-6, TRBV5-1 and TRBV20-1 were among these segments.

Their specific antigens are unknown. The library was made from cDNA and included unique molecular identifiers. TCRdb reprocessed the PCR reads via MiXCR and lists one record per CDR3 protein. The sample shows hundreds of thousands of distinct CDR3 sequences, about 32% of them seen only once. The sequenced sample was blood. The origin of the receptors is a girl aged 5-17 years with multiple sclerosis.

This chain uses TRBV7-2 with TRBJ2-3; D is uncertain. Per the germline V gene, CDR1 is SGHTA and CDR2 is FQGNSA. The CDR3 sequence is 15 residues long. Trimming pared 1 base from V and 2 bases from J, leaving 10 bases between. CDR3: CASSLGVHSTDTQYF. The CDR3 DNA reads TGTGCCAGCAGCTTAGGGGTCCATTCCACAGATACGCAGTATTTT.

This clonotype came up a few times. This chain links TRBV5-6 with TRBJ1-2; 9 bases align to TRBD1. V trimming: 4 bases; J trimming: 2 bases; junction bases outside the gene matches: 6. Germline CDR1 and CDR2: SGHDT and YYEEEE. The CDR3 length is 15 residues. The CDR3: CASSTGGRANYGYTF. CDR3 nucleotide sequence: TGTGCCAGCAGCACAGGGGGCAGGGCGAACTATGGCTACACCTTC. Variable domain in full (rest from reference TRBV5-6 and TRBJ1-2): DAGVTQSPTHLIKTRGQQVTLRCSPKSGHDTVSWYQQALGQGPQFIFQYYEEEERQRGNFPDRFSGHQFPNYSSELNVNALLLGDSALYLCASSTGGRANYGYTFGSGTRLTVV.

This sequence joins TRBV12-3 or TRBV12-4 and TRBJ2-5; 13 bases are a match to TRBD2. The CDR3 is 18 residues long. The V segment lost 2 bases and the J segment 0 bases; nucleotides outside the gene matches: 6. The CDR3 protein is CASSLRLAGGSYQETQYF. The CDR3, as DNA: TGTGCCAGCAGTTTAAGACTAGCGGGGGGTTCGTACCAAGAGACCCAGTACTTC.

J is TRBJ1-2 and V is TRBV10-3; D is uncertain. CDR3 size: 13 residues. Germline CDR1 is ENHRY and CDR2 is SYGVKD. Between the trimmed V and J ends, which lost 3 bases and 6 bases, there was a span of 11 bases. The CDR3 DNA reads TGTGCCATCAGTGACTCGGGCCGTGATGGCTACACCTTC. Translated: CAISDSGRDGYTF.

There are a few counts of this clonotype. The chain combines TRBV20-1 with TRBJ2-7; 8 positions agree with TRBD2. The CDR3 consists of 13 residues. With V trimmed by 7 bases and J by 7 bases, 12 bases remained unmatched. Germline V CDR1 and CDR2: DFQATT, SNEGSKA (reference sequence). For the CDR3, the DNA is TGCAGTGGTTCTAGCGGGCGGGCTCGGGAGCAGTACTTC. It codes for CSGSSGRAREQYF.

As regards this clonotype: This may arise from a read error, as a much more abundant clone is one base away. The rearrangement joins TRBV29-1 to TRBJ1-2; TRBD1 is a possible D gene (6 bases). Germline CDR1 SQVTM, CDR2 ANQGSEA. This CDR3 spans 14 amino acids. V lost 8 bases and J lost 8, with 24 bases in between. The CDR3 region is CSTPAPGPRGGYTF. As DNA, the CDR3 is TGCAGCACCCCTGCTCCGGGACCCAGGGGAGGCTACACCTTC.

As to this clonotype: A much bigger clone sits one base away, suggesting this may be a read error. The chain employs TRBV29-1 and TRBJ2-7, with 8 bases identical to TRBD1. The ends lost 7 bases at V and 6 bases at J; junction bases unmatched: 8. From germline, CDR1 is SQVTM and CDR2 ANQGSEA. The CDR3 covers 12 residues. CDR3 sequence: CSARTGWFEQYF. CDR3 bases: TGCAGCGCTCGGACAGGGTGGTTCGAGCAGTACTTC.

This clonotype has a handful of counts. The chain uses TRBV11-2 and TRBJ2-7; TRBD2 agrees at 14 bases. CDR1 and CDR2 from the germline V gene are SGHAT and FQNNGV. The CDR3 has 19 amino acids. V was pared by 2 bases and J by 0 bases, with 9 bases of the junction left unmatched. In nucleotides, the CDR3 is TGTGCCAGCAGCTTATCAGGACTAGCGGGAGGTGCCAGCTCCTACGAGCAGTACTTC. Translation gives CASSLSGLAGGASSYEQYF.

The chain joins TRBV10-3 to TRBJ2-1; 13 nucleotides agree with TRBD2. The J segment lost 9 bases and the V segment lost 8 bases, leaving 10 bases of the junction unmatched. The CDR3 runs to 15 residues. Germline CDR1 and CDR2: ENHRY and SYGVKD. The DNA for the CDR3 is TGTGCCATCCTGTTCACTAGCGGGAGGGCCGGTGAGCAGTTCTTC. Translating gives CAILFTSGRAGEQFF.

This clonotype was counted a few times. The chain employs TRBV2 and TRBJ2-5; unclear D gene. The V gene's germline CDR1 is SNHLY and CDR2 FYNNEI. V was shortened by 7 bases and J by 2 bases, with 14 bases between the two germline ends. The CDR3 runs 14 residues. Written as DNA, the CDR3 is TGTGCCAGCATAAAAGGGTTTATTCAAGAGACCCAGTACTTC. As protein: CASIKGFIQETQYF.

This chain links TRBV6-5 with TRBJ2-5, with no clear D. CDR3 size: 15 residues. Germline V CDR1 and CDR2: MNHEY, SVGAGI. The V end was cut by 6 bases, the J end by 0 bases, with 14 bases between. The CDR3 sequence: CASSHKSPYQETQYF. As DNA, the CDR3 is TGTGCCAGCAGCCACAAGTCTCCGTACCAAGAGACCCAGTACTTC.